This TCR beta chain was identified during a study of blood T cell repertoires in COVID-19. Study details: The samples span acute and convalescent COVID-19 from the United States, Italy and Spain. Sample material is recorded as cDNA or gDNA derived from T cells, B-cell-depleted T cells, or PBMCs.

Generated by immunoSEQ multiplex PCR, the TCRdb table keeps only in-frame clones and is missing some. The table records about 90,000 clones, approximately 88% of them present only once. The germline CDR1 and CDR2 sequences are LGHDT and YNNKEL (reference sequence). V dropped 2 bases and J dropped 0 bases, with 13 bases sitting between them. The CDR3 is made up of 17 amino acids. This clonotype was obtained from a man aged 55 to 70 with acute or convalescent COVID-19. The sequencing sample was made of peripheral blood. The V gene is TRBV3-1 (or the pseudogene TRBV3-2), the J gene TRBJ2-2; D is possibly TRBD1 (6 bases). This CDR3 is CASSQPTGTTNTGELFF. The DNA for the CDR3 is TGTGCCAGCAGCCAACCGACCGGGACAACGAACACCGGGGAGCTGTTTTTT.